One sample yielded the 18 T cell receptor beta chains listed below, sequenced in a study of cytomegalovirus exposure and HLA in healthy donors. The PCR used 60 Vbeta and 13 Jbeta primers. The assay was immunoSEQ multiplex PCR, and TCRdb's table has in-frame clones only and misses some. The profile shows just over 95,000 clones, about 76% of them singletons. Specimen: PBMCs. All receptors derive from a woman in her forties in good health and CMV-seronegative.

The CDR3 DNA reads TGCGCCAGCAGCCAAGCAGGGAACACTGAAGCTTTCTTT. This sequence encodes CASSQAGNTEAFF. The rearrangement joins TRBV4-3 to TRBJ1-1, with D unresolved. CDR1 LGHNA and CDR2 YSLEER come from the germline V gene. Trimming removed 1 base from V and 1 base from J, with 4 bases in between. The CDR3 has 13 amino acids.

The J gene is TRBJ2-7, the V gene TRBV7-9; D call uncertain. Trimming pared 2 bases from V and 1 base from J, leaving 12 bases between. Germline V gives CDR1 SEHNR, CDR2 FQNEAQ (reference sequence). This CDR3 has 15 residues. The CDR3 region has the DNA TGTGCCAGCAGCTTACCCCCCCCACAGTCCTACGAGCAGTACTTC. It codes for CASSLPPPQSYEQYF. Drawing the rest from reference TRBV7-9 and TRBJ2-7, the complete variable domain is DTGVSQNPRHKITKRGQNVTFRCDPISEHNRLYWYRQTLGQGPEFLTYFQNEAQLEKSRLLSDRFSAERPKGSFSTLEIQRTEQGDSAMYLCASSLPPPQSYEQYFGPGTRLTVT.

The rearrangement joins TRBV7-2 to TRBJ1-1; TRBD1 matches 7 bases. Germline V gene data show CDR1 as SGHTA and CDR2 as FQGNSA. Trimming cost V 5 bases and J 1 base; bases outside gene matches: 7. CDR3 length: 15 residues. In nucleotides, the CDR3 is TGTGCCAGCAGCCGGACAGGATCTACGAACACTGAAGCTTTCTTT. This translates into CASSRTGSTNTEAFF.

V is TRBV19 and J is TRBJ1-6, with 10 positions matching TRBD1. Unmatched junction bases numbered 5, after V lost 8 bases and J lost 10 bases. This CDR3 is built from 13 residues. Germline CDR1 and CDR2: LNHDA and SQIVND (reference sequence). The CDR3 here is CASRDRGSSPLHF. CDR3 in DNA: TGTGCCAGTCGGGACAGGGGAAGCTCACCCCTCCACTTT.

The chain has TRBV2 and TRBJ1-5; D is possibly TRBD1 (5 bases). CDR3 length: 13 amino acids. V was shortened by 3 bases and J by 7 bases, with 10 bases between the two germline ends. CDR1 and CDR2 (germline): SNHLY, FYNNEI. CDR3 sequence (DNA): TGTGCCAGCAGTGAGTCTTACAGGCAGCCCCAGCATTTT. This translates into CASSESYRQPQHF.

V usage is TRBV4-2 and J usage is TRBJ1-5; possible D gene TRBD1, 5 bases. The CDR3 length is 16 residues. Per germline, CDR1 LGHNA and CDR2 YNFKEQ. V was shortened by 1 base and J by 4 bases, with 14 bases between the two germline ends. CDR3 nucleotides: TGTGCCAGCAGCCAAGTAGGGCAGGGATTAAATCAGCCCCAGCATTTT. Translating it yields CASSQVGQGLNQPQHF.

The V call is TRBV7-2, the J call TRBJ2-7; D might be TRBD1 (5 bases). V was trimmed by 1 base and J by 6 bases, leaving 16 bases between them. CDR3 length equals 15 residues. CDR1 and CDR2 (germline): SGHTA, FQGNSA. CDR3 bases: TGTGCCAGCAGCTTAGTCCCCCCACCTGGGGCCGAGCAGTACTTC. Translated, it gives CASSLVPPPGAEQYF.

V is TRBV6-1 and J is TRBJ1-5; D is possibly TRBD1 (6 bases). V lost 11 bases, J lost 4 bases, and 15 bases lay in between. The CDR3 extends over 13 amino acids. CDR1 is MNHNS and CDR2 is SASEGT in the germline V gene. CDR3 in amino acids: CAGRSTGNQPQHF. The CDR3 region has the DNA TGTGCCGGTAGATCGACAGGAAATCAGCCCCAGCATTTT.

V usage is TRBV27 and J usage is TRBJ1-5; 10 bases map to TRBD1. With 9 bases clipped from V and 5 bases from J, the junction kept 4 bases outside the gene matches. The CDR3 loop spans 13 amino acids. Germline V lookup: CDR1 MNHEY, CDR2 SMNVEV (reference sequence). CDR3 in DNA: TGTGCCAGTGGAGACAGGGGGCATCAGCCCCAGCATTTT. Its protein product is CASGDRGHQPQHF.

This clone was counted a single time. This chain connects TRBV19 to TRBJ1-2, with D perhaps matching TRBD1 (6 bases). V lost 0 bases and J 4 bases, leaving 30 bases between the germline ends. The CDR3 contains 21 residues. From germline, CDR1 is LNHDA and CDR2 SQIVND (reference sequence). This CDR3 reads CASSIDLVRAATGNILYGYTF. The CDR3 DNA reads as TGTGCCAGTAGTATAGATCTTGTCCGGGCGGCCACAGGGAATATCCTCTATGGCTACACCTTC.

The rearrangement joins TRBV29-1 to TRBJ2-1; D may be TRBD2 (6 bases). From germline, CDR1 is SQVTM and CDR2 ANQGSEA. Trimming took 6 bases from V and 9 from J, leaving 24 bases between them. The CDR3 runs to 15 residues. The CDR3 region has the DNA TGCAGCGTCCCTTCCGGGGACTCCAAGTTTGGTGAGCAGTTCTTC. Translation: CSVPSGDSKFGEQFF.

The chain couples TRBV7-9 to TRBJ2-7, with D possibly TRBD1 on 5 matching bases. The V and J ends lost 3 bases and 6 bases respectively, with 12 bases between them. The CDR3 has 13 amino acids. CDR1 SEHNR and CDR2 FQNEAQ come from the germline V gene (reference sequence). CDR3: CASSLGQGGEQYF. The CDR3 DNA reads TGTGCCAGCAGCTTGGGTCAGGGTGGCGAGCAGTACTTC.

This clone was recorded only once. The chain employs TRBV19 and TRBJ1-1, with TRBD1 as a possible D gene (5 bases). CDR3 size: 15 residues. Trimming stripped 3 bases from V and 1 base from J, with 12 bases between. From germline, CDR1 is LNHDA and CDR2 SQIVND (reference sequence). The CDR3 is CASSMSAGWNTEAFF. The CDR3 DNA follows: TGTGCCAGTAGTATGTCAGCAGGGTGGAACACTGAAGCTTTCTTT.

The V gene is TRBV6-6, the J gene TRBJ1-2; possible D gene TRBD1, 6 bases. The CDR3 covers 16 residues. V lost 7 bases and J lost 6, with 24 bases in between. Germline V gives CDR1 MNHNY, CDR2 SVGAGI (reference sequence). The CDR3 nucleotides are TGTGCCAGCATCCAACCTACAGGGAAGAGTTGGGATGGCTACACCTTC. Encoded protein: CASIQPTGKSWDGYTF.

As DNA, the CDR3 is TGTGCCAGCAGCACTCGACAGGGTTCACCCCTCCACTTT. This sequence encodes CASSTRQGSPLHF. The V call is TRBV9, the J call TRBJ1-6; 7 bases fit TRBD1. The CDR3 spans 13 residues. The V segment lost 4 bases and the J segment 9 bases; nucleotides outside the gene matches: 4. From germline, CDR1 is SGDLS and CDR2 YYNGEE. Combining the CDR3 with reference TRBV9 and TRBJ1-6 gives the whole variable domain DSGVTQTPKHLITATGQRVTLRCSPRSGDLSVYWYQQSLDQGLQFLIQYYNGEERAKGNILERFSAQQFPDLHSELNLSSLELGDSALYFCASSTRQGSPLHFGNGTRLTVT.

The rearrangement links TRBV27 to TRBJ1-4, with D possibly TRBD1 on 6 matching bases. V lost 1 base and J 8 bases, leaving 23 bases between the germline ends. This CDR3 is 18 amino acids long. Germline CDR1 reads MNHEY; CDR2 reads SMNVEV (reference sequence). DNA for the CDR3: TGTGCCAGCAGTTTATTCCTTTCTCAGGGGTCGGCCCGCGAAAAACTGTTTTTT. It encodes CASSLFLSQGSAREKLFF.

The gene calls are TRBV28 and TRBJ1-4; no firm D call. CDR3 length: 11 amino acids. Germline assignment: CDR1 MDHEN and CDR2 SYDVKM. V lost 6 bases, J lost 5 bases, and 4 bases lay in between. As DNA, the CDR3 is TGTGCCAGCAGCCTAAATGAAAAACTGTTTTTT. Amino acid sequence: CASSLNEKLFF.

This chain connects TRBV6-6 to TRBJ1-2; 9 nucleotides match TRBD1. V lost 0 bases, J lost 13 bases, and 6 bases stayed unmatched. The CDR3 runs 13 residues. Germline V gene data show CDR1 as MNHNY and CDR2 as SVGAGI (reference sequence). CDR3 nucleotides: TGTGCCAGCAGTTACTCGACAGGGGGGGCGGCCACCTTC. Translating gives CASSYSTGGAATF.